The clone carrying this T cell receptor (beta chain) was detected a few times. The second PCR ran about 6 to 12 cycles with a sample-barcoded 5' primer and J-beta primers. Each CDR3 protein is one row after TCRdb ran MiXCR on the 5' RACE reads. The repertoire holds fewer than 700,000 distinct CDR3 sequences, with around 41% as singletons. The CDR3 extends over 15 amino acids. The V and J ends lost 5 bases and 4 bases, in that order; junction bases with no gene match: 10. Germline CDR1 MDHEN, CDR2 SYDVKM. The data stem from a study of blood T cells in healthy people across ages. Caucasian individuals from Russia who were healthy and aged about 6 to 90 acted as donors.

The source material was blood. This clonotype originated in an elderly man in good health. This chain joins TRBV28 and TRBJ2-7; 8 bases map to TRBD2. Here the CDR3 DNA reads TGTGCCAGCAGTCAAGATCAAGCGGGAGTTTACGAGCAGTACTTC. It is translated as CASSQDQAGVYEQYF.